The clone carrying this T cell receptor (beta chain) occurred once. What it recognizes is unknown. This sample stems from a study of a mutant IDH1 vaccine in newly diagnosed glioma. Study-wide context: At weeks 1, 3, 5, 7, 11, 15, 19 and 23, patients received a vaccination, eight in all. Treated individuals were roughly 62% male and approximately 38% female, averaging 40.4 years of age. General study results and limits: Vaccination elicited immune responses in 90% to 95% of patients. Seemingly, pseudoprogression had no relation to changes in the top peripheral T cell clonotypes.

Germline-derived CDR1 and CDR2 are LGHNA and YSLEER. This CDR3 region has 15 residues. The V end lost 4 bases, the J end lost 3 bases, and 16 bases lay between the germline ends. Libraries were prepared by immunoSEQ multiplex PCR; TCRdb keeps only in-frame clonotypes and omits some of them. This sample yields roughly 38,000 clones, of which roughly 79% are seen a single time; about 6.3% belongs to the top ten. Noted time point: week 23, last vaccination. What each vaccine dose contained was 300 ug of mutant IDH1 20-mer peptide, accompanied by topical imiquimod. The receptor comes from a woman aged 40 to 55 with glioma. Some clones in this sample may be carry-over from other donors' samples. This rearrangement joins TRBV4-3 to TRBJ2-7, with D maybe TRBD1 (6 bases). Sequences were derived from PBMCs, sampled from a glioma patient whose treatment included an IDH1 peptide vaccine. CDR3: CASSPQTGLVYEQYF. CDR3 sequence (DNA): TGCGCCAGCAGCCCCCAGACAGGTTTGGTCTACGAGCAGTACTTC.